Listed here is a single TCR beta chain. Its cognate antigen is unknown. The data stem from a study of blood T cells in healthy people across ages. For the study at large: About one barcoded TCR beta cDNA was captured per two T cells. Study-level findings and limits: It was held that diversity estimates obtained from one million T cells represented underestimates. No conclusive comparison of naive versus antigen-experienced cells was possible with unsorted PBMCs.

A second PCR, run for roughly 7 to 11 cycles, used a sample-barcoded 5' primer plus a J-beta primer mix. TCRdb recomputed calls from the 5' RACE reads with MiXCR, one row per CDR3 protein. The sample includes fewer than 600,000 distinct CDR3 sequences, about 28% of them seen just once. Per germline, CDR1 MNHEY and CDR2 SVGAGI. CDR3 length: 15 amino acids. These data were likewise used in another study, on T cells of mothers and their children. That source reports: Each mother gave over 9 million TCR beta CDR3 reads; each child, about 2.9 million.

The chain uses TRBV6-5 and TRBJ2-5, with 9 nucleotides matching TRBD2. The end of the DNA aligns better with TRBJ2-7, so the J call may be wrong. The sequence was collected from a boy aged 2 to 10 in good health. The specimen was blood. This CDR3 is CASTRGGRAPYEQYF. The CDR3 bases are TGTGCCAGCACCCGAGGCGGGAGGGCCCCCTACGAGCAGTACTTC.